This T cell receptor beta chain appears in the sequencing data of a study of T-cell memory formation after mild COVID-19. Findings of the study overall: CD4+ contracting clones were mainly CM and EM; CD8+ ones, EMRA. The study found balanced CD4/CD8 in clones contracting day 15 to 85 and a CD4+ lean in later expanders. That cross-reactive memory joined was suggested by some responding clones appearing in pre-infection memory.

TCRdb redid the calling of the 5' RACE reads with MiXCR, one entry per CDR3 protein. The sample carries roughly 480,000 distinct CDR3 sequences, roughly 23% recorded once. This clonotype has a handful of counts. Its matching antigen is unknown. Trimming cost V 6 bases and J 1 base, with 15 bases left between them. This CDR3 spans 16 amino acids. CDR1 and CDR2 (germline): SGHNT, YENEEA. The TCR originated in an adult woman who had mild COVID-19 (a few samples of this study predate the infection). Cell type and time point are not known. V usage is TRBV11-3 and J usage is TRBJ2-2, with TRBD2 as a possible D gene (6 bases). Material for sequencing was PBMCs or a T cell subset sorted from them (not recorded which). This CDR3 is CASSPEPAGNTGELFF. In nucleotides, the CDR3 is TGTGCCAGCAGTCCAGAACCAGCGGGGAACACCGGGGAGCTGTTTTTT.